The rows below give T cell receptor beta chains drawn from one sample of a study of OX40 agonist ivuxolimab in advanced cancers. Here immunoSEQ multiplex PCR was the method, and the copy in TCRdb shows in-frame clones only, minus some. The table records around 95,000 clones, around 87% of them present only once. The sample in question was CD4+ or CD8+ T cells sorted from blood, obtained in a trial of the OX40 agonist ivuxolimab. The receptors here all came from an adult with an advanced solid tumor such as melanoma, head and neck, liver or kidney cancer. Each CDR3 is given with its conserved first and last residue. D genes are given only for firm matches. Clone size is shown for a subset of rows, as once, few, many or a class of expanded clone.

size: .
V: TRBV6-5
length: 15
J: TRBJ1-2
D: .
DNA: TGTGCCAGCAGCCTGGGAACAGGCGACTACTATGGCTACACCTTC
CDR3: CASSLGTGDYYGYTF

size: .
V: TRBV19
length: 14
J: TRBJ1-5
D: .
DNA: TGTGCCAGTAGTATGACGTTTTCCAATCAGCCCCAGCATTTT
CDR3: CASSMTFSNQPQHF

size: .
V: TRBV11-3
length: 16
J: TRBJ2-2
D: TRBD1
DNA: TGTGCCAGCAGCTTAGGGACAGGGGGGGTCCCCGGGGAGCTGTTTTTT
CDR3: CASSLGTGGVPGELFF

size: .
V: TRBV6-1
length: 15
J: TRBJ2-7
D: TRBD1
DNA: TGTGCCAGCAGGCCTAACCGGGACAGGTACTACGAGCAGTACTTC
CDR3: CASRPNRDRYYEQYF

size: .
V: TRBV9
length: 15
J: TRBJ2-2
D: .
DNA: TGTGCCAGCAGCGTAGGAGACCCTCGCACCGGGGAGCTGTTTTTT
CDR3: CASSVGDPRTGELFF

size: .
V: TRBV5-1
length: 16
J: TRBJ2-3
D: TRBD2
DNA: TGCGCCAGCAGCTTGAGTAATAGCGGGGACACAGATACGCAGTATTTT
CDR3: CASSLSNSGDTDTQYF

size: once
V: TRBV25-1
length: 16
J: TRBJ1-5
D: .
DNA: TGTGCCAGCAGTGCCTCCGGGCGGGGCCGCAATCAGCCCCAGCATTTT
CDR3: CASSASGRGRNQPQHF

size: .
V: TRBV5-1
length: 14
J: TRBJ2-5
D: .
DNA: TGCGCCAGCAGCTTGGGAGAGATTGAACAGACCCAGTACTTC
CDR3: CASSLGEIEQTQYF

size: .
V: TRBV19
length: 14
J: TRBJ1-2
D: TRBD1
DNA: TGTGCCAGTAGTCCGGGACAGGTGAACTATGGCTACACCTTC
CDR3: CASSPGQVNYGYTF

size: .
V: TRBV30
length: 15
J: TRBJ1-6
D: .
DNA: TGTGCCTGGAAGGGCCCGGTCTCCGGGAATTCACCCCTCCACTTT
CDR3: CAWKGPVSGNSPLHF

size: .
V: TRBV5-1
length: 15
J: TRBJ2-1
D: TRBD1
DNA: TGCGCCAGCAGCTTGGGGACAGGGGCCTACAATGAGCAGTTCTTC
CDR3: CASSLGTGAYNEQFF

size: .
V: TRBV19
length: 15
J: TRBJ1-5
D: .
DNA: TGTGCCAGTAGTATAGCAGGGGTTAGCAATCAGTCCCAGCATTTT
CDR3: CASSIAGVSNQSQHF

size: .
V: TRBV6-4
length: 14
J: TRBJ2-3
D: .
DNA: TGTGCCAGCAGTGACGGGGGACGGAGGGATACGCAGTATTTT
CDR3: CASSDGGRRDTQYF

size: .
V: TRBV30
length: 14
J: TRBJ1-5
D: .
DNA: TGTGCCTGGAGTGAGGGGACGGTGAATCAGCCCCAGCATTTT
CDR3: CAWSEGTVNQPQHF

size: .
V: TRBV19
length: 15
J: TRBJ1-5
D: .
DNA: TGTGCCAGTAGTATTTCGGGCAGCGTCAGCCAGCCCCAGCATTTT
CDR3: CASSISGSVSQPQHF

size: .
V: TRBV6-1
length: 16
J: TRBJ2-7
D: .
DNA: TGTGCCAGCAGTGGAGCCTTTGGCCAGGGTTCCTACGAGCAGTACTTC
CDR3: CASSGAFGQGSYEQYF

size: .
V: TRBV5-1
length: 14
J: TRBJ2-2
D: .
DNA: TGCGCCAGCAGCTTGGGGGACAAAACCGGGGAGCTGTTTTTT
CDR3: CASSLGDKTGELFF

size: .
V: TRBV5-1
length: 16
J: TRBJ2-2
D: TRBD1
DNA: TGCGCCAGCAGCTTGGCCGGACAGGGGTGGACCGGGGAGCTGTTTTTT
CDR3: CASSLAGQGWTGELFF

size: .
V: TRBV28
length: 13
J: TRBJ1-1
D: .
DNA: TGTGCCAGCAGCCCGCCAGAACCCACTGAAGCTTTCTTT
CDR3: CASSPPEPTEAFF

size: .
V: TRBV19
length: 15
J: TRBJ2-1
D: .
DNA: TGTGCCAGTAGCCGTTCCGGGGCAACTTACAATGAGCAGTTCTTC
CDR3: CASSRSGATYNEQFF

size: .
V: TRBV6-5
length: 14
J: TRBJ1-2
D: TRBD1
DNA: TGTGCCAGCAGTACGACAGGGGGGGACTATGGCTACACCTTC
CDR3: CASSTTGGDYGYTF

size: .
V: TRBV30
length: 11
J: TRBJ1-1
D: .
DNA: TGTGCCTGGAGTCAAAACAATGAAGCTTTCTTT
CDR3: CAWSQNNEAFF

size: .
V: TRBV6-5
length: 14
J: TRBJ2-6
D: .
DNA: TGTGCCAGCAGTTTCAGGACTGGGGCCAACGTCCTGACTTTC
CDR3: CASSFRTGANVLTF

size: .
V: TRBV19
length: 14
J: TRBJ2-4
D: TRBD1
DNA: TGTGCCAGTAGTTCCACAGGGGAAGTGGGCATTCAGTACTTC
CDR3: CASSSTGEVGIQYF

size: .
V: TRBV10-1
length: 17
J: TRBJ2-3
D: TRBD2
DNA: TGCGCCAGCAGTCGCGGACTAGCGGGAGCTAGCACAGATACGCAGTATTTT
CDR3: CASSRGLAGASTDTQYF

size: .
V: TRBV19
length: 18
J: TRBJ1-5
D: TRBD1
DNA: TGTGCCAGTAGTGCTACGACCGCGACAGGGGTCTATCATCAGCCCCAGCATTTT
CDR3: CASSATTATGVYHQPQHF

size: .
V: TRBV27
length: 15
J: TRBJ1-6
D: TRBD1
DNA: TGTGCCAGCAACCTACAGGGGGCGCGGAATTCACCCCTCCACTTT
CDR3: CASNLQGARNSPLHF

size: .
V: TRBV6-5
length: 14
J: TRBJ2-7
D: TRBD1
DNA: TGTGCCATCCGGAAGGGACAGGGCCCCCCCGAGCAGTACTTC
CDR3: CAIRKGQGPPEQYF

size: .
V: TRBV2
length: 13
J: TRBJ1-4
D: .
DNA: TGTGCCAGTGGGGGTCAGGCCGGGGAAAAACTGTTTTTT
CDR3: CASGGQAGEKLFF

size: .
V: TRBV7-9
length: 13
J: TRBJ1-2
D: .
DNA: TGTGCCAGCAGCGCAGGAGGGTATGCTGGCTACACCTTC
CDR3: CASSAGGYAGYTF

size: .
V: TRBV6-6
length: 16
J: TRBJ2-2
D: TRBD2
DNA: TGTGCCAGCAGTCATGGGACTAGCGGGGGGCGGAGGGAGCTGTTTTTT
CDR3: CASSHGTSGGRRELFF

size: .
V: TRBV5-4
length: 14
J: TRBJ2-7
D: .
DNA: TGTGCCAGCAGCTTGGAGGTCGGCTCCTACGAGCAGTACTTC
CDR3: CASSLEVGSYEQYF

size: once
V: TRBV9
length: 14
J: TRBJ2-2
D: .
DNA: TGTGCCAGCAGCGTAGGCCTTAGCACCGGGGAGCTGTTTTTT
CDR3: CASSVGLSTGELFF